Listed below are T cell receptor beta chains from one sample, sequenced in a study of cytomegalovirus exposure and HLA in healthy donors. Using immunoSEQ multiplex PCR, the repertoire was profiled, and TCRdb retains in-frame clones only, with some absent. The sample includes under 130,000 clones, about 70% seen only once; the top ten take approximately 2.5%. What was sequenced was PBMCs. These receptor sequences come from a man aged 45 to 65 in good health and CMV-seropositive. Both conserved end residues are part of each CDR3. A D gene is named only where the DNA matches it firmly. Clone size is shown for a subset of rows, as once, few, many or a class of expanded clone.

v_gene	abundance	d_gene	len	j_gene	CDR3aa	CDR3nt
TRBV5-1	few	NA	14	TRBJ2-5	CASSLGGARETQYF	TGCGCCAGCAGCTTGGGTGGGGCGCGGGAGACCCAGTACTTC
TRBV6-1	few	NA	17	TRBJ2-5	CASSEKTSRLLQETQYF	TGTGCCAGCAGTGAAAAGACCTCCAGGTTACTCCAAGAGACCCAGTACTTC
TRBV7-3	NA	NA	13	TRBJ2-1	CAGSAGSYNEQFF	TGTGCCGGCAGCGCGGGGTCCTACAATGAGCAATTCTTC
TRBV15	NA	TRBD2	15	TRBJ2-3	CATSVRLAGTDTQYF	TGTGCCACCAGCGTGAGACTAGCGGGCACAGATACGCAGTATTTT
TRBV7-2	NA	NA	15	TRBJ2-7	CASSLEVGRRSEQYF	TGTGCCAGCAGCTTAGAAGTGGGGCGCAGAAGCGAGCAGTACTTC
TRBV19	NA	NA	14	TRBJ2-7	CASSIGVAVYEQYF	TGTGCCAGTAGTATAGGGGTAGCGGTCTACGAGCAGTACTTC
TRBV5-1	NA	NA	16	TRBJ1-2	CASSLGGTSSNYGYTF	TGCGCCAGCAGCTTGGGAGGGACTAGCTCCAACTATGGCTACACCTTC
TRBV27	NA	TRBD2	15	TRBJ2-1	CASSVAGGRVHEQFF	TGTGCCAGTTCAGTAGCGGGGGGTCGGGTCCATGAGCAGTTCTTC
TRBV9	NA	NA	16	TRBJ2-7	CASSPYLRASVYEQYF	TGTGCCAGCAGCCCCTACCTAAGGGCTAGCGTCTACGAGCAGTACTTC
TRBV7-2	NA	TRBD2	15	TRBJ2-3	CASSSQVAGGDTQYF	TGTGCCAGCAGCTCGCAAGTAGCGGGAGGAGACACGCAGTATTTT
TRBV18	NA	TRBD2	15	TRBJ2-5	CASSPPPTSVETQYF	TGTGCCAGCTCACCACCCCCCACTAGCGTGGAGACCCAGTACTTC
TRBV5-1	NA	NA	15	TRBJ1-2	CASSLIPGQNYGYTF	TGCGCCAGCAGCTTGATACCAGGGCAAAACTATGGCTACACCTTC
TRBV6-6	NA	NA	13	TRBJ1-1	CASSYEAGTEAFF	TGTGCCAGCAGTTATGAGGCAGGGACTGAAGCTTTCTTT
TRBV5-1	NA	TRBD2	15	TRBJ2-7	CASSLRQRGGYEQYF	TGCGCCAGCAGCTTGCGCCAGCGGGGGGGTTACGAGCAGTACTTC
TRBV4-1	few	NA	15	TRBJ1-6	CASSQVRQASSPLHF	TGCGCCAGCAGCCAAGTGCGCCAGGCCAGTTCACCCCTCCACTTT
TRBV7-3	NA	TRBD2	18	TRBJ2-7	CASSPGTSGRAAPYEQYF	TGTGCCAGCAGCCCGGGGACTAGCGGGAGGGCCGCTCCCTACGAGCAGTACTTC
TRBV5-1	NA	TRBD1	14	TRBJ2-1	CASTGTGASLEQFF	TGCGCCAGTACGGGGACAGGGGCCTCATTAGAGCAGTTCTTC
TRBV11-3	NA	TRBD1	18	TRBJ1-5	CASSLDPPGQENAQPQHF	TGTGCCAGCAGCTTAGATCCCCCGGGACAGGAGAATGCTCAGCCCCAGCATTTT
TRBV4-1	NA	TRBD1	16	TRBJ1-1	CASSTGTGGSGTEAFF	TGCGCCAGCAGTACCGGGACAGGGGGCTCGGGCACTGAAGCTTTCTTT
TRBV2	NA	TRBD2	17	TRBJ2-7	CASTQEGLAGSYYEQYF	TGTGCCAGCACCCAGGAGGGACTAGCGGGAAGTTACTACGAGCAGTACTTC
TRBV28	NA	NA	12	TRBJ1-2	CASSLFNYGYTF	TGTGCCAGCAGTTTATTCAATTATGGCTACACCTTC
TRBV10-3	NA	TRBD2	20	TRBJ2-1	CAISESPGLAGRSSYNEQFF	TGTGCCATCAGTGAGTCTCCGGGACTAGCGGGCCGAAGCTCCTACAATGAGCAGTTCTTC
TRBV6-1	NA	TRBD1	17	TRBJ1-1	CASSEEVGRQGDTEAFF	TGTGCCAGCAGTGAAGAGGTGGGTCGACAGGGGGACACTGAAGCTTTCTTT
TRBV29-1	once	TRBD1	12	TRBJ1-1	CSGGQGYTEAFF	TGCAGCGGTGGACAGGGGTACACTGAAGCTTTCTTT
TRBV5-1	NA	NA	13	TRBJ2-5	CASSTGQRGTQYF	TGCGCCAGCAGCACCGGACAGCGCGGGACCCAGTACTTC
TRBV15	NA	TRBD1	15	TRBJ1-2	CATSRRLGQGYGYTF	TGTGCCACCAGCAGAAGACTCGGACAGGGCTATGGCTACACCTTC